A selection of T cell receptor beta chains follows, all from one sample in a study of identical twins. TCRdb called the 5' RACE reads again in MiXCR, with one record for every CDR3 protein. Counted here are about 470,000 distinct CDR3 sequences, around 24% occurring once; the ten biggest clones make up around 3%. These same records also appear under a second study, on T cells expressing NK-cell markers.

Sequenced sample: CD4+ T cells sorted from blood. The origin of the receptors is a woman aged 18-29 years in good health. Both conserved end residues are part of each CDR3. Each record gives: V gene, D gene, clone size, J gene, CDR3 protein, CDR3 DNA. The D gene is left open where the match is weak. Clone size, where shown, is once, few, many, or a class for clones that have expanded.

TRBV29-1	TRBD2	few	TRBJ2-3	CSVAPSGGYTDTQYF	TGCAGCGTTGCCCCTAGCGGGGGGTATACAGATACGCAGTATTTT
TRBV4-1	-	-	TRBJ1-2	CASSPVEPGGYTF	TGCGCCAGCAGCCCTGTGGAGCCGGGCGGCTACACCTTC
TRBV20-1	-	-	TRBJ2-3	CSARDRGTGDTQYF	TGCAGTGCTAGAGACAGGGGAACGGGAGATACGCAGTATTTT
TRBV29-1	-	few	TRBJ2-3	CSVLLLSPSTDTQYF	TGCAGCGTTCTCCTATTAAGCCCCTCGACAGATACGCAGTATTTT
TRBV3-1	TRBD2	-	TRBJ2-7	CASSHPGAGVDEQYF	TGTGCCAGCAGCCACCCCGGGGCGGGAGTCGACGAGCAGTACTTC
TRBV6-5	-	once	TRBJ2-5	CASSSRERAKETQHF	TGTGCCAGCAGTTCCCGGGAGAGGGCGAAAGAGACCCAGCACTTC
TRBV7-9	-	few	TRBJ1-5	CASSLGVGASNQPQHF	TGTGCCAGCAGCTTAGGGGTGGGGGCAAGCAATCAGCCCCAGCATTTT
TRBV9	TRBD1	few	TRBJ1-2	CASRQSPGTGTGGYTF	TGTGCCAGCAGACAAAGTCCCGGGACAGGGACGGGGGGCTACACCTTC
TRBV7-9	-	-	TRBJ1-3	CASSPPTGTGNTIYF	TGTGCCAGCAGCCCACCGACAGGTACTGGAAACACCATATATTTT
TRBV19	-	-	TRBJ1-1	CASSPGVYTEAFF	TGTGCCAGTAGCCCAGGGGTTTACACTGAAGCTTTCTTT
TRBV12-3/TRBV12-4	-	-	TRBJ2-6	CASSFRPSGANVLTF	TGTGCCAGCAGTTTCCGCCCTTCTGGGGCCAACGTCCTGACTTTC
TRBV29-1	TRBD2	once	TRBJ2-7	CSVEGVAGGRNYEQYF	TGCAGCGTTGAAGGGGTAGCGGGAGGGCGAAACTACGAGCAGTACTTC
TRBV20-1	TRBD2	few	TRBJ2-5	CSARAPGLAGETQYF	TGCAGTGCTAGGGCCCCGGGGCTAGCGGGAGAGACCCAGTACTTC
TRBV7-9	-	-	TRBJ2-2	CASSSSLVTGELFF	TGTGCCAGCAGCTCAAGTTTGGTCACCGGGGAGCTGTTTTTT
TRBV10-3	-	few	TRBJ1-6	CAISGPGEGNSPLHF	TGTGCCATCAGCGGACCGGGCGAGGGTAATTCACCCCTCCACTTT
TRBV5-6	-	-	TRBJ1-1	CAIRPGLPPGNTEAFF	TGTGCCATCAGACCCGGGCTCCCTCCGGGGAACACTGAAGCTTTCTTT
TRBV10-2	-	-	TRBJ2-3	CASSLMVLTDTQYF	TGCGCCAGCAGTCTGATGGTTCTGACAGATACGCAGTATTTT
TRBV6-1	TRBD1	-	TRBJ1-2	CASSQADRSLLYGYTF	TGTGCCAGCAGTCAAGCGGACAGGTCCCTCCTCTATGGCTACACCTTC
TRBV11-2	-	-	TRBJ2-5	CASSLEGPKETQYF	TGTGCCAGCAGCTTAGAGGGCCCCAAAGAGACCCAGTACTTC
TRBV20-1	-	-	TRBJ2-6	CSARERGATTITSGANVLTF	TGCAGTGCTAGAGAGAGAGGGGCCACTACGATAACCTCTGGGGCCAACGTCCTGACTTTC
TRBV20-1	-	few	TRBJ1-1	CSARDTWTEAFF	TGCAGTGCTAGAGATACGTGGACTGAAGCTTTCTTT
TRBV12-3/TRBV12-4	-	few	TRBJ1-4	CASSLEGYNEKLFF	TGTGCCAGCAGTTTAGAAGGGTATAATGAAAAACTGTTTTTT
TRBV28	-	few	TRBJ2-7	CASRSHYEQYF	TGTGCCAGCCGGAGCCACTACGAGCAGTACTTC
TRBV27	-	few	TRBJ1-2	CASRRGTAPAGGYTF	TGTGCCAGCAGGCGTGGGACGGCCCCCGCAGGAGGCTACACCTTC
TRBV20-1	-	few	TRBJ2-3	CSARDLTGRSSTDTQYF	TGCAGTGCTAGAGATCTTACCGGGAGATCGAGCACAGATACGCAGTATTTT
TRBV7-9	TRBD1	-	TRBJ2-3	CASRSTGVGADTQYF	TGTGCCAGCAGGTCTACAGGGGTCGGCGCAGATACGCAGTATTTT
TRBV20-1	TRBD1	-	TRBJ1-2	CSAWTGGKGYTF	TGCAGTGCTTGGACAGGGGGCAAGGGCTACACCTTC
TRBV12-3/TRBV12-4	TRBD1	-	TRBJ1-2	CASSQTGYNGYTF	TGTGCCAGCAGTCAGACAGGGTATAATGGCTACACCTTC
TRBV11-2	-	few	TRBJ2-2	CASSLEFSILSNTGELFF	TGTGCCAGCAGCTTAGAGTTCAGCATCCTTTCAAACACCGGGGAGCTGTTTTTT
TRBV29-1	-	-	TRBJ1-1	CSVVHREVTEAFF	TGCAGCGTTGTTCACAGGGAGGTCACTGAAGCTTTCTTT
TRBV5-1	-	many	TRBJ2-1	CASSLSPSSYNEQFF	TGCGCCAGCAGCTTGTCCCCGAGCTCCTACAATGAGCAGTTCTTC
TRBV4-2	-	few	TRBJ2-7	CASSQGQTSYEQYF	TGTGCCAGCAGCCAAGGACAGACCTCCTACGAGCAGTACTTC
TRBV19	TRBD1	-	TRBJ2-3	CASSRQGTRRITDTQYF	TGTGCCAGTAGCAGACAGGGGACCCGGAGGATCACAGATACGCAGTATTTT
TRBV10-3	-	-	TRBJ2-3	CAIKVGRTSTDTQYF	TGTGCCATCAAAGTCGGTAGGACTAGCACAGATACGCAGTATTTT
TRBV9	-	few	TRBJ2-7	CASSPSGVARYEQYF	TGTGCCAGCAGCCCGTCCGGGGTGGCCCGCTACGAGCAGTACTTC
TRBV7-2	TRBD2	many	TRBJ2-7	CASSLGLADSYEQYF	TGTGCCAGCAGCTTAGGGCTAGCGGACTCCTACGAGCAGTACTTC
TRBV10-3	-	-	TRBJ2-1	CAIGRDHARDEQFF	TGTGCCATCGGAAGGGATCACGCTAGAGATGAGCAGTTCTTC
TRBV20-1	TRBD2	few	TRBJ2-7	CSATSGMANEQYF	TGCAGTGCCACCAGCGGGATGGCTAACGAGCAGTACTTC
TRBV20-1	-	-	TRBJ1-5	CSVGGIQPQHF	TGCAGTGTCGGGGGAATTCAGCCCCAGCATTTT
TRBV29-1	TRBD2	few	TRBJ2-1	CSVGREGTNEQFF	TGCAGCGTTGGGCGGGAGGGAACGAATGAGCAGTTCTTC
TRBV20-1	-	few	TRBJ2-1	CSAKAEPSYNEQFF	TGCAGTGCCAAAGCGGAACCTTCCTACAATGAGCAGTTCTTC